Reported below is one T cell receptor (beta chain). PCR was performed using 60 Vbeta and 13 Jbeta primers. Generated by immunoSEQ multiplex PCR, the TCRdb table keeps only in-frame clones and is missing some. This table has more than 150,000 clones, roughly 80% appearing once. The data stem from a study of cytomegalovirus exposure and HLA in healthy donors. V trimming: 7 bases; J trimming: 9 bases; junction bases outside the gene matches: 15. Germline V gene lookup returns CDR1 LNHDA and CDR2 SQIVND (reference sequence). The CDR3 runs 16 residues. Material: PBMCs. This clonotype was obtained from a man aged 35 to 55 in good health and CMV-seronegative. The gene calls are TRBV19 and TRBJ2-1; 10 bases agree with TRBD2. DNA of the CDR3: TGTGCCAGTACCGCGGGGGTCGGGACTAGCGTAATTGAGCAGTTCTTC. Its translation is CASTAGVGTSVIEQFF.